This TCR beta chain is drawn from a study of OX40 agonist ivuxolimab in advanced cancers. Assay: immunoSEQ multiplex PCR; the TCRdb copy retains only in-frame clones and omits some. The sample records tens of thousands of clones, around 90% being singletons. Overall study results and limits: It was also the case that some nonresponders had low normalized T-cell clonal expansion.

To note about this clone: As yet, its antigen is unknown.

Trimming removed 5 bases at V and 2 bases at J, with 18 bases between. The CDR3 has 16 residues. From germline, CDR1 is SGHDN and CDR2 FVKESK. The rearrangement links TRBV14 to TRBJ1-1; D gene ambiguous. The sequence derives from an adult with an advanced solid tumor such as melanoma, head and neck, liver or kidney cancer. The specimen was CD4+ or CD8+ T cells sorted from blood, collected in a trial of the OX40 agonist ivuxolimab. The CDR3 here is CASSIRRGTRNTEAFF. The CDR3 coding sequence is TGTGCCAGCAGCATTCGTCGGGGAACCCGAAACACTGAAGCTTTCTTT.